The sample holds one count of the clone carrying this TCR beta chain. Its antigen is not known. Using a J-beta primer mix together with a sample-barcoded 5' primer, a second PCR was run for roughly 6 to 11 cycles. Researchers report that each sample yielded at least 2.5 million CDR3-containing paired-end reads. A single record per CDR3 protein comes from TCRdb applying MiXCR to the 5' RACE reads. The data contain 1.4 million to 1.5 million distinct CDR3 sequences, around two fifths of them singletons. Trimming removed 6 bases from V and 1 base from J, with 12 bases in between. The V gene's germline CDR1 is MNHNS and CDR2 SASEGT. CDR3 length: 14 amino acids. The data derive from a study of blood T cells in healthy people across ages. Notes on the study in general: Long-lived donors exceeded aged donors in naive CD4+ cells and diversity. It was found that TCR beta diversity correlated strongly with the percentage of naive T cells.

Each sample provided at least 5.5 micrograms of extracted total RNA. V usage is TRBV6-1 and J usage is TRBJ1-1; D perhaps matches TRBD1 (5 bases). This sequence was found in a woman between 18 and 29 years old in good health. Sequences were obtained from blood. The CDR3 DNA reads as TGTGCCAGCAGGGCGGGGGGGACGAACACTGAAGCTTTCTTT. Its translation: CASRAGGTNTEAFF.